Listed below are T cell receptor beta chains from one sample, sequenced in a study of PD-1 blockade in classical Hodgkin lymphoma. Sequencing was performed with immunoSEQ multiplex PCR; in TCRdb, only in-frame clones are kept and a portion is missing. Of 90,000 or so clones in the sample, about 93% were seen once. The sequencing used peripheral blood mononuclear cells (PBMCs), collected before the second cycle of nivolumab. These receptor sequences come from a human donor with classical Hodgkin lymphoma. The CDR3 runs from the conserved cysteine through the conserved F or W. Fields, in order: D gene, J gene, V gene, CDR3 DNA, CDR3 protein. A D gene is named only where the DNA matches it firmly.

d_call: -
j_call: TRBJ2-5
v_call: TRBV7-9
cdr3_nt: TGTGCCAGCAGCTTAAGGAGGGGTCGGCAAGAGACCCAGTACTTC
cdr3_aa: CASSLRRGRQETQYF

d_call: TRBD1
j_call: TRBJ2-7
v_call: TRBV5-1
cdr3_nt: TGCGCCAGCAAGGCACTCTTCGGGACAGTTGCCGAGCAGTACTTC
cdr3_aa: CASKALFGTVAEQYF

d_call: TRBD1
j_call: TRBJ1-2
v_call: TRBV5-1
cdr3_nt: TGCGCCAGCAGCTTCGGGACAGGGGTTGGCTATGGCTACACCTTC
cdr3_aa: CASSFGTGVGYGYTF

d_call: -
j_call: TRBJ1-1
v_call: TRBV19
cdr3_nt: TGTGCCAGTAGTGTGCAACCGGGACAAGTGAACACTGAAGCTTTCTTT
cdr3_aa: CASSVQPGQVNTEAFF

d_call: TRBD1
j_call: TRBJ2-1
v_call: TRBV6-5
cdr3_nt: TGTGCCAGCACCCCACAGGGGGCGATCGACAATGAGCAGTTCTTC
cdr3_aa: CASTPQGAIDNEQFF

d_call: TRBD2
j_call: TRBJ2-1
v_call: TRBV11-2
cdr3_nt: TGTGCCAGCAGGCTATTAGCGGGAGGCAGTGAGCAGTTCTTC
cdr3_aa: CASRLLAGGSEQFF

d_call: TRBD1
j_call: TRBJ2-7
v_call: TRBV7-6
cdr3_nt: TGTGCCAGCAGCTTTTCGACAGGGGCTTACGAGCAGTACTTC
cdr3_aa: CASSFSTGAYEQYF

d_call: -
j_call: TRBJ1-5
v_call: TRBV12-5
cdr3_nt: TGTGCTAGTGGTTTGGCAGCCTTCGCCAGGGCTGATCAGCCCCAGCATTTT
cdr3_aa: CASGLAAFARADQPQHF

d_call: -
j_call: TRBJ2-7
v_call: TRBV10-1
cdr3_nt: TGCGCCAGCAGTGATCGAGGGAGCTCCTACGAGCAGTACTTC
cdr3_aa: CASSDRGSSYEQYF

d_call: TRBD2
j_call: TRBJ2-7
v_call: TRBV27
cdr3_nt: TGTGCCAGCAGTGCCCAAGACGCGGGAGAATACGAGCAGTACTTC
cdr3_aa: CASSAQDAGEYEQYF

d_call: TRBD1
j_call: TRBJ2-7
v_call: TRBV19
cdr3_nt: TGTGCCAGTAGCCTAACCGGGACAGGGTTTTACGAGCAGTACTTC
cdr3_aa: CASSLTGTGFYEQYF

d_call: TRBD1
j_call: TRBJ2-5
v_call: TRBV10-3
cdr3_nt: TGTGCCATCAGTGAGGGAGGGACAGGGGCTGGGGAGACCCAGTACTTC
cdr3_aa: CAISEGGTGAGETQYF

d_call: -
j_call: TRBJ1-2
v_call: TRBV18
cdr3_nt: TGTGCCAGCTCACCAGGCGTACAGGGAAGTTATGGCTACACCTTC
cdr3_aa: CASSPGVQGSYGYTF

d_call: TRBD2
j_call: TRBJ2-1
v_call: TRBV4-2
cdr3_nt: TGTGCCAGCAGCCAAGAACGGACTAGCGGCTACAATGAGCAGTTCTTC
cdr3_aa: CASSQERTSGYNEQFF

d_call: -
j_call: TRBJ1-2
v_call: TRBV7-2
cdr3_nt: TGTGCCAGCAGCTTACTTCTGAGGGATGGCTACACCTTC
cdr3_aa: CASSLLLRDGYTF

d_call: TRBD1
j_call: TRBJ2-7
v_call: TRBV19
cdr3_nt: TGTGCCAGTAGTACCCGGGACAGAGAGCAGTACTTC
cdr3_aa: CASSTRDREQYF

d_call: TRBD1
j_call: TRBJ1-2
v_call: TRBV11-2
cdr3_nt: TGTGCCAGCAGCCTCGGACAGGGAGGCTACACCTTC
cdr3_aa: CASSLGQGGYTF

d_call: TRBD2
j_call: TRBJ2-7
v_call: TRBV30
cdr3_nt: TGTGCCGTCGGGGGGAGCTCCTACGAGCAGTACTTC
cdr3_aa: CAVGGSSYEQYF

d_call: -
j_call: TRBJ1-2
v_call: TRBV28
cdr3_nt: TGTGCCAGCAGTTTGCGGAACAGCTTCTATGGCTACACCTTC
cdr3_aa: CASSLRNSFYGYTF

d_call: -
j_call: TRBJ1-1
v_call: TRBV14
cdr3_nt: TGTGCCAGCAGCCAAGGGAAGGGTTTAAAGAACACTGAAGCTTTCTTT
cdr3_aa: CASSQGKGLKNTEAFF

d_call: -
j_call: TRBJ2-3
v_call: TRBV30
cdr3_nt: TGTGCCTGGAGTGTGGAGGGGACAGATACGCAGTATTTT
cdr3_aa: CAWSVEGTDTQYF

d_call: -
j_call: TRBJ1-5
v_call: TRBV7-8
cdr3_nt: TGTGCCAGCAGCTTAGTATATAGCAATCAGCCCCAGCATTTT
cdr3_aa: CASSLVYSNQPQHF

d_call: -
j_call: TRBJ1-5
v_call: TRBV4-1
cdr3_nt: TGCGCCAGCAGCCAAACCGGTGGATATCAGCCCCAGCATTTT
cdr3_aa: CASSQTGGYQPQHF

d_call: TRBD1
j_call: TRBJ2-5
v_call: TRBV19
cdr3_nt: TGTGCCAGTACCCCAAGGGGGCTACAAGAGACCCAGTACTTC
cdr3_aa: CASTPRGLQETQYF

d_call: TRBD1
j_call: TRBJ1-2
v_call: TRBV5-6
cdr3_nt: TGTGCCAGCAGCCAAGCCGACAGGGGGGAAAGCGATGGCTACACCTTC
cdr3_aa: CASSQADRGESDGYTF

d_call: -
j_call: TRBJ1-2
v_call: TRBV30
cdr3_nt: TGTGCCTGGAGTGGCCAGCCCCGCGGCTATGGCTACACCTTC
cdr3_aa: CAWSGQPRGYGYTF

d_call: TRBD1
j_call: TRBJ2-3
v_call: TRBV5-1
cdr3_nt: TGCGCCACCGGTCGGGACAGTACATTAAATACGCAGTATTTT
cdr3_aa: CATGRDSTLNTQYF

d_call: -
j_call: TRBJ1-1
v_call: TRBV13
cdr3_nt: TGTGCCAGCAGGCTTTTGGACGAAGGGCCGTGGGCTTTCTTT
cdr3_aa: CASRLLDEGPWAFF

d_call: TRBD1
j_call: TRBJ2-7
v_call: TRBV5-1
cdr3_nt: TGCGCCAGCAGCTTGTTGGGACAGGGGATCCACGAGCAGTACTTC
cdr3_aa: CASSLLGQGIHEQYF

d_call: TRBD2
j_call: TRBJ2-2
v_call: TRBV27
cdr3_nt: TGTGCCAGCAGTAAGGGACTAGCGGGACTATTTACCGGGGAGCTGTTTTTT
cdr3_aa: CASSKGLAGLFTGELFF

d_call: -
j_call: TRBJ2-7
v_call: TRBV6-5
cdr3_nt: TGTGCCAGCAGTCCCTCGGGACTCCTCGGCGAGCAGTACTTC
cdr3_aa: CASSPSGLLGEQYF

d_call: -
j_call: TRBJ1-2
v_call: TRBV21-1
cdr3_nt: TGTGCCAGCAGTGTCCGAGGGACACAGAACTATGGCTACACCTTC
cdr3_aa: CASSVRGTQNYGYTF

d_call: -
j_call: TRBJ2-7
v_call: TRBV19
cdr3_nt: TGTGCCAGCGGTATAGGGGACTACGAGCAGTACTTC
cdr3_aa: CASGIGDYEQYF

d_call: -
j_call: TRBJ1-2
v_call: TRBV7-8
cdr3_nt: TGTGCCAGCAGCTTAGGGGGAGGGGGTCGGAACTATGGCTACACCTTC
cdr3_aa: CASSLGGGGRNYGYTF

d_call: -
j_call: TRBJ2-1
v_call: TRBV5-5
cdr3_nt: TGTGCCAGCAGCCTCACAGGCGCTTTGCAGTTCTTC
cdr3_aa: CASSLTGALQFF

d_call: -
j_call: TRBJ2-3
v_call: TRBV28
cdr3_nt: TGTGCCAGCAGTTTTGAGGCGGGACTCACAGATACGCAGTATTTT
cdr3_aa: CASSFEAGLTDTQYF

d_call: -
j_call: TRBJ2-3
v_call: TRBV30
cdr3_nt: TGTGCCCGGAAATGGGGGAGTACGCAGTATTTT
cdr3_aa: CARKWGSTQYF

d_call: -
j_call: TRBJ1-1
v_call: TRBV11-1
cdr3_nt: TGTGCCAGCAGCTTAGCGCGGTACACTGAAGCTTTCTTT
cdr3_aa: CASSLARYTEAFF

d_call: -
j_call: TRBJ2-1
v_call: TRBV27
cdr3_nt: TGTGCCAGCAGTTCTCTATACAATGAGCAGTTCTTC
cdr3_aa: CASSSLYNEQFF

d_call: TRBD1
j_call: TRBJ2-7
v_call: TRBV23-1
cdr3_nt: TGCGCCAGCAGTCAACTTCCGGGACAGGGGAACTACGAGCAGTACTTC
cdr3_aa: CASSQLPGQGNYEQYF